This TCR beta chain was sequenced in a study of identical twins. Study-level points and caveats: Recombination models fit unrelated individuals' TCR alpha sharing but underestimated twins'.

TCRdb re-analysed the 5' RACE reads in MiXCR, keeping a single row per CDR3 protein. Among 420,000 or so distinct CDR3 sequences listed, approximately 17% were seen once. A word on this clonotype: The target antigen is unknown.

The germline V and J ends were trimmed by 6 bases and 6 bases, with 22 bases remaining between them. From germline, CDR1 is KGHSH and CDR2 LQKENI. The CDR3 consists of 16 residues. The sequenced sample was naive T cells sorted from blood. The receptor comes from a man between 50 and 59 years old in good health. The genes are TRBV18 and TRBJ2-3, with TRBD2 as a possible D gene (7 bases). For the CDR3, the DNA is TGTGCCAGCTCCCCTCCAGGGGCGGGGGTCGCGGATACGCAGTATTTT. Its translation is CASSPPGAGVADTQYF.